Included here is one T cell receptor beta chain sequence, with context. This sample was taken from a study of T cell changes during pregnancy in multiple sclerosis. TCRdb's table, derived via immunoSEQ multiplex PCR, lists solely in-frame clones and lacks some. The repertoire has tens of thousands of clones, approximately 90% of them found once; the top ten carry approximately 0.8%. CDR1 and CDR2 from the germline V gene are MNHEY and SMNVEV (reference sequence). The CDR3 has 13 amino acids. V shed 6 bases and J shed 4 bases, with 13 bases lying between them. The chain is built from TRBV27 and TRBJ2-7; TRBD2 might be the D (5 bases). This sequence was found in a female donor with multiple sclerosis, enrolled in a pregnancy study. Sequenced here: CD4+ T cells from peripheral blood mononuclear cells, sampled before pregnancy. CDR3 coding DNA: TGTGCCAGCAGATGGACCGAGGGTTACGAGCAGTACTTC. It translates to CASRWTEGYEQYF.